This T cell receptor (beta chain) was retrieved from a study of Tregs in tolerant kidney transplant recipients. Findings of the study overall: The small number of patients limits these findings pending further validation. Biological reproducibility was not directly addressed in this study.

Worth noting for this clone: What it recognizes is unknown.

Here immunoSEQ multiplex PCR was the method, and the copy in TCRdb shows in-frame clones only, minus some. The data contain fewer than 70,000 clones, around 83% of them singletons. Germline V CDR1 and CDR2: KGHSH, LQKENI. The CDR3 is 13 amino acids. V was shortened by 8 bases and J by 1 base, with 6 bases between the two germline ends. The specimen was CD4+ T cells from blood. The clonotype comes from a human donor in good health. This rearrangement joins TRBV18 to TRBJ2-6; D possibly corresponds to TRBD1 (6 bases). The CDR3 loop is CASRGSGANVLTF. CDR3 bases: TGTGCCAGCAGGGGGTCTGGGGCCAACGTCCTGACTTTC.